The 7 T cell receptor beta chains reported below all come from one sample, sequenced in a study of blood T cell repertoires in COVID-19. The protocol was immunoSEQ multiplex PCR, while the TCRdb copy is restricted to in-frame clones and leaves out a portion. The sample consists of 250,000 or so clones, almost 85% of them appearing once. The sample comprised peripheral blood. These receptor sequences come from a woman aged 80 or over with acute or convalescent COVID-19.

The V and J genes are TRBV10-1 and TRBJ2-1; 13 positions match TRBD2. J gave up 0 bases and V 8 bases, and 4 bases lay outside the gene matches. The CDR3 runs to 16 residues. The germline CDR1 and CDR2 sequences are WNHNN and SYGVQD (reference sequence). CDR3 amino acids: CASAWTSGSSYNEQFF. DNA of the CDR3: TGCGCCAGCGCCTGGACTAGCGGGAGCTCCTACAATGAGCAGTTCTTC.

This clone showed up just a few times. Other DNA sequences in this sample translate to the same CDR3. The chain couples TRBV7-2 to TRBJ2-2, with 7 bases identical to TRBD2. The germline CDR1 and CDR2 sequences are SGHTA and FQGNSA. The CDR3 covers 12 residues. V dropped 11 bases and J dropped 6; count of bases not matched to a gene: 6. Here the CDR3 reads CAGGEGPGELFF. CDR3 nucleotides: TGTGCCGGGGGGGAGGGTCCCGGGGAGCTGTTTTTT.

The chain joins TRBV19 to TRBJ1-1; D remains ambiguous. Germline-derived CDR1 and CDR2 are LNHDA and SQIVND (reference sequence). V was trimmed by 4 bases and J by 7 bases, leaving 7 bases between them. The CDR3 is 11 amino acids. The CDR3 region has the DNA TGTGCCAGTAGTAGCGGCATTGAAGCTTTCTTT. Its protein is CASSSGIEAFF. The variable domain in full, with the rest retrieved from reference TRBV19 and TRBJ1-1, is DGGITQSPKYLFRKEGQNVTLSCEQNLNHDAMYWYRQDPGQGLRLIYYSQIVNDFQKGDIAEGYSVSREKKESFPLTVTSAQKNPTAFYLCASSSGIEAFFGQGTRLTVV.

This chain uses TRBV9 with TRBJ1-2, with 12 bases identical to TRBD1. The germline gives CDR1 SGDLS, CDR2 YYNGEE. V trimming: 0 bases; J trimming: 4 bases; junction bases outside the gene matches: 7. The CDR3 extends over 17 amino acids. DNA of the CDR3: TGTGCCAGCAGCGTAGAGGGACAGGGGGCGGATGGCTATGGCTACACCTTC. Translating gives CASSVEGQGADGYGYTF. The full variable domain, with the rest looked up from reference TRBV9 and TRBJ1-2, is DSGVTQTPKHLITATGQRVTLRCSPRSGDLSVYWYQQSLDQGLQFLIQYYNGEERAKGNILERFSAQQFPDLHSELNLSSLELGDSALYFCASSVEGQGADGYGYTFGSGTRLTVV.

The chain is built from TRBV7-2 and TRBJ2-2, with D uncertain. Germline lookup yields CDR1 SGHTA and CDR2 FQGNSA. V was pared by 0 bases and J by 0 bases, with 8 bases between. This CDR3 has 16 residues. DNA for the CDR3: TGTGCCAGCAGCTTAGCGGCAGTTTCGAACACCGGGGAGCTGTTTTTT. It yields the protein CASSLAAVSNTGELFF.

V gene TRBV29-1 combines with J gene TRBJ2-7; perhaps TRBD1 as D (5 bases). The CDR3 sequence is 13 residues long. Between the trimmed V and J ends, which lost 1 base and 2 bases, there was a span of 9 bases. The germline gives CDR1 SQVTM, CDR2 ANQGSEA. Here the CDR3 DNA reads TGCAGCGTTGAAGGGGGCGCGGCCTACGAGCAGTACTTC. It encodes CSVEGGAAYEQYF.

This chain connects TRBV7-8 to TRBJ2-1; no definite D call. The ends were cut back, 5 bases at V and 4 bases at J, with 12 bases in the middle. This CDR3 region has 14 residues. Looked up from germline, CDR1 is SGHVS and CDR2 is FQNEAQ. The CDR3 reads CASSAPGRYNEQFF. The CDR3 DNA follows: TGTGCCAGCAGCGCCCCTGGGCGTTACAATGAGCAGTTCTTC.